This TCR beta chain came from a study of T cell responses to AZD1222 COVID-19 vaccine. Study results and limitations: Reportedly, nearly half of unique spike TCRs recognized epitopes outside B.1.351/B.1.1.7 mutations. Elevations in Spike-specific TCR breadth and depth followed administration of two AZD1222 doses. Across the whole spike, CD4 TCRs peaked at regions 160-218 and 743-854. Donors, mostly white British, included more females; clonal diversity was possibly underestimated.

As to this clone: The target antigen is unknown.

This table comes from immunoSEQ multiplex PCR, and its TCRdb copy is limited to in-frame clones, with some not included. The profile covers just under 85,000 clones, with approximately 85% appearing a single time and 8.5% to 10% taken by the ten largest. The clonotype originates from an adult in good health. Sequencing was performed on peripheral blood, taken on day 0 of AZD1222 vaccination.

The CDR3 here is CASSTRTRNGASYNEQFF. As DNA, the CDR3 is TGTGCCAGCAGCACCCGAACTAGAAATGGGGCGTCCTACAATGAGCAGTTCTTC. The chain recombines TRBV27 with TRBJ2-1; tentatively, D is TRBD1 or TRBD2 (5 bases each). Deletions cut 6 bases from V and 1 base from J, with 22 bases between. The CDR3 is 18 amino acids. Germline V gene data show CDR1 as MNHEY and CDR2 as SMNVEV (reference sequence).